What follows is one T cell receptor beta chain and its context. Its target antigen remains unknown. Base qualities were left out, and no much larger clone turns up one base away. This specimen comes from a study of cytomegalovirus exposure and HLA in healthy donors (dated by TCRdb to about 2017). Study-wide context: According to an earlier analysis of 550 to 750 of the donors, some 180 million T cells yielded roughly 110 million unique TCR beta sequences and approximately 280 Gb of sequence data. An early release that covered several hundred HLA-typed donors contained around 300 gigabases of sequencing data and 70 million to 100 million unique TCR sequences. Among the approximately 430 genotyped donors, approximately 82% belonged to the genetic ancestry cluster associated with self-reported Caucasian donors. The aim of the study was to test whether cataloging public T cell receptors could identify signatures of past pathogen exposure. Using immunosequencing, the study profiled T cell repertoires from 666 subjects and related those repertoires to cytomegalovirus serostatus. A separate validation cohort of approximately 120 different subjects was used in addition to the approximately 610-subject first cohort. The study combined high-throughput TCR immunosequencing, statistical association of individual TCRs with disease status, and machine learning to predict cytomegalovirus infection status. A later analysis re-analyzed previously published TCR beta repertoires from about 730 donors and added high-resolution HLA genotyping to study TCR occurrence patterns. The later analysis used no new phenotypic data to find candidate immune exposures, relying instead on TCR beta sequences and their occurrence across donors. To decide whether each TCR beta V gene segment behaved as functional or pseudogenic, an earlier analysis of approximately 620 of the donors relied on high-throughput TCR beta sequencing. Donor age, sex, ethnicity and CMV serostatus were compiled alongside the repertoire data. A later genetic analysis took genome-wide SNP genotypes for about 55% of the 666 donors and used that subset as a discovery cohort. All discovery cohort repertoires had been generated on a single sequencing platform. Both class I and class II loci were covered by HLA typing, at four-digit resolution. The number of typed donors differed by locus: roughly 629-640 for A, B, C, DRB1 and DQB1; 522 for DQA1; some 610 for DPA1; and approximately 450 for DPB1. About 5 DR-DQ haplotypes were handled as single units for association and clustering, since linkage in the cohort was strong. Among some 400 genotyped donors of the cohort, an average of roughly 240,000 unique TCR beta nucleotide sequences were sequenced per donor, around 20% of them non-productive.

Broader findings and caveats from the paper: While some public TCRs were present in many individuals, most TCR sequences turned up only very rarely across donors. Three of the identified cytomegalovirus-associated TCR beta chains were confirmed in vitro to be specific for cytomegalovirus antigens. In a later genetic analysis, fewer N-insertions in productive TCRs were reported among donors in an Asian-associated ancestry cluster than the roughly 710-donor mean. In a later analysis, HLA-associated TCR beta chains showed more clonal expansion and lower generation probabilities than non-associated chains that were equally common. A cluster of highly shared sequence variants was judged likely to be a technical artifact of the sequencing pipeline. Linkage disequilibrium might explain the correlated functional status among segregating V segments, but an unknown experimental factor could not be ruled out. The only immune exposure information available for the cohort was CMV serostatus. Most CMV-associated TCR beta chains appeared to be HLA-restricted in a later analysis, and the HLA associations seemed to be driven largely by CMV exposure. Because HLA typing was unavailable for some donors at each locus, only the typed subset was used in association tests. At a false discovery rate of 0.05, a later analysis linked some 17,000 TCR beta sequences to specific HLA alleles. The study gave a list of over 150 TCR beta chains associated with cytomegalovirus. Several of the top co-occurrence clusters appeared to be linked to parvovirus B19, influenza, CMV and Epstein-Barr virus, according to a later analysis. A later genetic analysis associated a missense DCLRE1C variant with V-gene and J-gene trimming of TCR beta chains, and an independent cohort replicated the association. The presence/absence analyses assumed that sequencing depth was roughly uniform across donors, and that assumption may not be true. The authors suggested that the approach could potentially be extended to other disease states and immunological phenotypes. Only TCR beta chains were sequenced in this cohort, and the absence of alpha or paired-chain data limited detectable features. A further reported finding was that TCR beta sequences accurately predicted the HLA-A and HLA-B alleles for most subjects in the first cohort. The earlier analysis of approximately 540 of the donors excluded roughly 17 rarely observed V segments, including chromosome 9 orphons, because counts were too low. Assigning TCR associations to individual alleles was difficult when HLA alleles, especially DR and DQ, strongly co-occurred. In an earlier analysis of 587 of the donors, most TCR beta V segments were observed in productive rearrangements about 90% or about 30% of the time, broadly matching IMGT annotations. According to a later analysis, TCR association rates differed among HLA loci, with DRB1 alleles showing the most associated TCRs and HLA-C alleles showing the fewest. Cytomegalovirus status was reported to be diagnosed by the classifier with high specificity and sensitivity in both the original and validation cohorts.

The cohort comprised some 680 healthy bone marrow donors. Cohort members were all nominally healthy when sampled, although unrecorded immune exposures were likely present. The donor tested CMV seronegative and was one of the 352 seronegative cohort members. Each donor provided a peripheral blood sample, and peripheral blood mononuclear cells were used for TCR beta sequencing. Genomic DNA was extracted from the blood cell samples with the Qiagen DNeasy Blood Extraction Kit. The library was prepared using the immunoSEQ multiplex PCR assay. For the multiplex PCR, a mixture combining 60 forward primers for TCR Vbeta segments and 13 reverse primers for TCR Jbeta segments was used. The CDR3 region of rearranged TCR beta genes was amplified from genomic DNA with a multiplex PCR assay. The amplified TCR beta libraries were sequenced on the Illumina HiSeq System as 87-base-pair reads. The authors processed their data as follows. In a later analysis, some 80 million unique TCR beta chains were counted across the 500 to 850 repertoires, and roughly 11 million of these chains were shared by at least two donors. To remove PCR and sequencing errors, raw reads were error-corrected and collapsed into unique sequences using a nearest-neighbor algorithm that merged closely related sequences. CDR3 sequences were aligned to IMGT reference sequences to assign V, D and J gene segments. For a sequence to be retained, a match of at least six nucleotides was required to both a V gene segment and a J gene segment. A rearrangement was called productive if the CDR3 had no stop codons and remained in frame with V and J, and every other rearrangement was called non-productive. CDR3 was defined by IMGT convention, running from the second conserved V-encoded cysteine to the conserved J-encoded phenylalanine. Sequences without an unambiguous match to a single V gene segment were excluded from the earlier analysis of about 640 of the donors. An earlier analysis of some 500 of the donors classified V segments as functional when productive rearrangements were above 56.7% and as segregating when the standard deviation between donors was above 5%. A statistical classification framework was built for diagnosing cytomegalovirus status from the catalog of TCR beta chain sequences. V and J gene assignment, in a later analysis, came from comparing TCR nucleotide sequences with IMGT/GENE-DB human TR gene sequences. The TCRdist pipeline was used in a later analysis to assign CDR3 sequences and most-parsimonious VDJ recombination scenarios. In a later analysis, every TCR beta chain was defined by the combination of its CDR3 amino acid sequence and its V-gene family, and reads without a unique V-gene family were dropped. A later analysis removed several hundred highly shared, low-generation-probability nucleotide sequences to deal with suspected cross-contamination and a sequencing artifact. A later analysis calculated a clonal expansion index for each public chain from normalized within-repertoire ranks of inferred template counts. Generation probabilities in a later analysis came from a VDJ recombination model fitted to out-of-frame rearrangements, and those results were checked against IGoR. A later analysis scored TCR-TCR, TCR-HLA and TCR-CMV co-occurrence with hypergeometric tests, applying a repertoire-size bias correction to TCR pairs. In a later analysis, false discovery rates were estimated by permuting HLA or CMV assignments 20 times. In a later analysis, co-occurring TCRs were grouped with DBSCAN, and TCRdist sequence similarity was added when clustering was performed within HLA-allele-positive subsets. For co-occurrence clustering, repertoires with fewer than 30,000 or more than 120,000 public chains were excluded, along with a handful of repertoires with anomalous nucleotide sharing. TCRdb carries this immuneACCESS record with in-frame sequences only. Its versions omit some clonotypes, under half of them owing to an unresolved V gene in the studies checked, with the rest unexplained. From that table come the V and J calls and clone size; the DNA was used to work out D and trimming. The sample table shows 100,000 to 130,000 clones, and 65% to 80% are seen once. The ten largest clones take up 4.2% of the sample.

The sample taken for sequencing was PBMCs. The origin of this receptor is a male donor in good health and CMV-seronegative.

The CDR3 protein: CASSLAIGPYSNQPQHF. Here is the DNA: TGTGCCAGCAGCTTGGCTATTGGGCCTTATAGCAATCAGCCCCAGCATTTT. The chain is made from TRBV5-8 and TRBJ1-5; the D gene cannot be resolved reliably. The germline ends are 13 bases apart after V is trimmed by 0 bases and J by 0 bases. Taken from the germline V gene, the CDR1 and CDR2 loops are SGHTS and YDEGEE. CDR3 length: 17 amino acids, cysteine to phenylalanine. Solely the CDR3 DNA is kept, with 51 bases framed from the first base.